Listed below are T cell receptor beta chains from one sample, sequenced in a study of blood T cell repertoires in COVID-19. The protocol was immunoSEQ multiplex PCR, while the TCRdb copy is restricted to in-frame clones and leaves out a portion. The table has about 270,000 clones, 86% seen once; the top ten hold about 5.4%. Sequenced material: peripheral blood. The receptors here all came from a woman over 75 with COVID-19, enrolled during active disease. Both conserved end residues are part of each CDR3. Each record gives: V gene, J gene, clone size, D gene, CDR3 protein, CDR3 DNA. D genes are given only for firm matches. Clone size, where shown, is once, few, many, or a class for clones that have expanded.

>TRBV5-6|TRBJ1-6|-|-
CASSLRSSYNSPLHF
TGTGCCAGCAGCTTGCGGAGCTCCTATAATTCACCCCTCCACTTT
>TRBV2|TRBJ2-1|-|TRBD1
CASSEVGQVGNEQFF
TGTGCCAGCAGTGAAGTGGGACAGGTCGGCAATGAGCAGTTCTTC
>TRBV5-4|TRBJ2-1|few|-
CASSLAGVGGLEQFF
TGTGCCAGCAGCTTGGCGGGGGTAGGGGGCCTTGAGCAGTTCTTC
>TRBV3-1/TRBV3-2|TRBJ2-5|-|TRBD1
CASSSLGTDQETQYF
TGTGCCAGCAGCTCATTAGGGACAGACCAAGAGACCCAGTACTTC
>TRBV6-5|TRBJ1-1|once|-
CASRKQNTEAFF
TGTGCCAGCCGCAAACAGAACACTGAAGCTTTCTTT
>TRBV21-1|TRBJ1-2|-|-
CASSKDVQGKFNYGYTF
TGTGCCAGCAGCAAAGATGTACAGGGAAAGTTCAACTATGGCTACACCTTC
>TRBV5-1|TRBJ2-3|once|-
CASGLGLDTDTQYF
TGCGCCAGCGGTCTGGGGCTGGACACAGATACGCAGTATTTT
>TRBV27|TRBJ2-5|-|TRBD2
CASSSTSGGVKTQYF
TGTGCCAGCAGTTCAACTAGCGGGGGGGTAAAGACCCAGTACTTC
>TRBV18|TRBJ1-6|-|-
CASSSTNGSPLHF
TGTGCCAGCTCCTCAACTAACGGATCACCCCTCCACTTT
>TRBV7-6|TRBJ1-4|-|-
CASSFSGKENEKLFF
TGTGCCAGCAGCTTCTCAGGGAAAGAGAATGAAAAACTGTTTTTT
>TRBV20-1|TRBJ1-1|few|-
CSASVEWNTEAFF
TGCAGTGCTAGTGTTGAGTGGAACACTGAAGCTTTCTTT
>TRBV25-1|TRBJ1-3|-|-
CASSESGLGAGNTIYF
TGTGCCAGCAGTGAATCGGGGTTGGGCGCTGGAAACACCATATATTTT
>TRBV5-1|TRBJ2-5|few|TRBD1
CASSLGTGQETQYF
TGCGCCAGCAGCTTGGGGACAGGACAAGAGACCCAGTACTTC
>TRBV30|TRBJ1-4|few|-
CAWSLGGWEKLFF
TGTGCCTGGAGCTTGGGGGGGTGGGAAAAACTGTTTTTT
>TRBV7-9|TRBJ2-7|-|-
CASSPRQSSYEQYF
TGTGCCAGCAGCCCCCGACAGAGCTCCTACGAGCAGTACTTC
>TRBV21-1|TRBJ1-2|-|-
CASSKVGQPNYGYTF
TGTGCCAGCAGCAAAGTGGGACAGCCTAACTATGGCTACACCTTC
>TRBV10-3|TRBJ2-5|-|-
CATTDPTRQETQYF
TGTGCCACCACAGATCCGACTAGACAAGAGACCCAGTACTTC
>TRBV4-2|TRBJ1-1|-|TRBD1
CASSQAYGQGVEAFF
TGTGCCAGCAGCCAAGCCTACGGACAGGGGGTAGAAGCTTTCTTT
>TRBV10-3|TRBJ2-2|-|-
CAIGRDTKNTGELFF
TGTGCCATCGGACGGGACACAAAGAACACCGGGGAGCTGTTTTTT
>TRBV6-5|TRBJ1-1|-|TRBD1
CASSPLPGGNTEAFF
TGTGCCAGCAGTCCTCTCCCAGGGGGGAACACTGAAGCTTTCTTT
>TRBV28|TRBJ1-2|few|TRBD1
CASRPGQGWGYTF
TGTGCCAGCAGACCAGGACAGGGCTGGGGCTACACCTTC
>TRBV5-6|TRBJ2-6|-|-
CASSFHRSSGANVLTF
TGTGCCAGCAGCTTTCATCGGAGTTCTGGGGCCAACGTCCTGACTTTC
>TRBV9|TRBJ2-5|-|TRBD2
CASSVGGGAWETQYF
TGTGCCAGCAGCGTAGGCGGGGGGGCGTGGGAGACCCAGTACTTC
>TRBV6-5|TRBJ1-5|-|TRBD1
CASRVDREGNQPQHF
TGTGCCAGCAGAGTTGACAGGGAAGGGAATCAGCCCCAGCATTTT
>TRBV7-2|TRBJ2-1|-|-
CASSPEGGVSYNEQFF
TGTGCCAGCAGCCCAGAAGGCGGGGTTTCGTACAATGAGCAGTTCTTC
>TRBV12-3/TRBV12-4|TRBJ1-1|-|-
CASIGGTEAFF
TGTGCCAGCATCGGAGGGACTGAAGCTTTCTTT
>TRBV6-5|TRBJ1-2|-|-
CASSYGTNYGYTF
TGTGCCAGCAGTTACGGGACAAACTATGGCTACACCTTC
>TRBV15|TRBJ1-2|-|-
CATSRDSQGSYGYTF
TGTGCCACCAGCAGAGATTCTCAGGGTTCCTATGGCTACACCTTC
>TRBV5-1|TRBJ1-3|-|-
CASSLVAGMGGNTIYF
TGCGCCAGCAGCTTGGTAGCGGGGATGGGTGGAAACACCATATATTTT
>TRBV5-1|TRBJ2-3|-|TRBD2
CAGRTSGDTDTQYF
TGCGCCGGAAGGACTAGCGGGGACACAGATACGCAGTATTTT
>TRBV11-3|TRBJ2-2|-|TRBD2
CASSSAGADTGELFF
TGTGCCAGCAGCTCAGCGGGGGCCGACACCGGGGAGCTGTTTTTT
>TRBV24-1|TRBJ1-2|-|TRBD1
CATSPGQGMYGYTF
TGTGCCACTAGTCCGGGACAGGGAATGTATGGCTACACCTTC
>TRBV7-6|TRBJ2-7|-|TRBD1
CASSSRQGPYEQYF
TGTGCCAGCAGCTCGAGACAGGGCCCCTACGAGCAGTACTTC
>TRBV5-4|TRBJ1-1|-|TRBD1
CASSFPGTGALGAEAFF
TGTGCCAGCAGCTTCCCCGGGACAGGAGCGCTGGGCGCTGAAGCTTTCTTT
>TRBV4-1|TRBJ2-3|once|TRBD2
CASRPRAGGTDTQYF
TGCGCCAGCAGACCACGAGCGGGGGGCACAGATACGCAGTATTTT
>TRBV2|TRBJ1-6|-|TRBD1
CASLGQGVVNSPLHF
TGTGCCAGCTTGGGACAGGGGGTGGTTAATTCACCCCTCCACTTT
>TRBV4-1|TRBJ2-3|-|TRBD2
CASSLRTSGVSDTQYF
TGCGCCAGCAGCTTGCGGACTAGCGGGGTGTCAGATACGCAGTATTTT
>TRBV6-6|TRBJ1-3|-|-
CASSPNTPDRDSGNTIYF
TGTGCCAGCAGTCCCAACACCCCCGACAGAGACTCTGGAAACACCATATATTTT
>TRBV7-9|TRBJ2-7|-|TRBD1
CASSSTSGGYEQYF
TGTGCCAGCAGCTCAACTTCAGGGGGCTACGAGCAGTACTTC
>TRBV5-1|TRBJ1-1|-|TRBD1
CASSLGTGANTEAFF
TGCGCCAGCAGCTTGGGGACAGGGGCGAACACTGAAGCTTTCTTT
>TRBV9|TRBJ1-2|-|TRBD1
CASSPDREYGYTF
TGTGCCAGCAGCCCCGACAGGGAGTATGGCTACACCTTC
>TRBV7-3|TRBJ2-1|-|TRBD1
CASSSPGQGMLEQFF
TGTGCCAGCAGCTCCCCGGGACAGGGTATGCTTGAGCAGTTCTTC
>TRBV6-5|TRBJ2-1|-|-
CASSRGRSSYNEQFF
TGTGCCAGCAGTAGAGGGCGAAGCTCCTACAATGAGCAGTTCTTC
>TRBV5-1|TRBJ1-1|few|-
CASSTTRQDNTEAFF
TGCGCCAGCAGCACGACCCGACAGGACAACACTGAAGCTTTCTTT
>TRBV18|TRBJ1-5|few|TRBD1
CASSPPGQADQPQHF
TGTGCCAGCTCACCACCGGGACAGGCCGATCAGCCCCAGCATTTT
>TRBV16|TRBJ1-1|few|TRBD1
CASSQKQGARAFF
TGTGCCAGCAGCCAGAAACAGGGGGCCAGAGCTTTCTTT
>TRBV4-3|TRBJ1-4|-|-
CASSQERGEKLFF
TGCGCCAGCAGCCAAGAAAGGGGGGAAAAACTGTTTTTT
>TRBV20-1|TRBJ1-5|-|-
CSASPAGVVQPQHF
TGCAGTGCTAGTCCGGCAGGGGTAGTTCAGCCCCAGCATTTT
>TRBV9|TRBJ1-3|-|-
CASSYGVSGNTIYF
TGTGCCAGCAGCTACGGAGTCTCTGGAAACACCATATATTTT
>TRBV24-1|TRBJ2-3|-|TRBD2
CATSDSLAGGRVDTQYF
TGTGCCACCAGTGATTCTCTAGCGGGGGGGCGGGTAGATACGCAGTATTTT
>TRBV15|TRBJ2-5|few|TRBD1
CATSSGDREFSETQYF
TGTGCCACCAGCTCGGGGGACAGGGAGTTCAGCGAGACCCAGTACTTC
>TRBV2|TRBJ1-2|-|-
CASRQGGGYTF
TGTGCCAGCAGGCAGGGAGGTGGCTACACCTTC